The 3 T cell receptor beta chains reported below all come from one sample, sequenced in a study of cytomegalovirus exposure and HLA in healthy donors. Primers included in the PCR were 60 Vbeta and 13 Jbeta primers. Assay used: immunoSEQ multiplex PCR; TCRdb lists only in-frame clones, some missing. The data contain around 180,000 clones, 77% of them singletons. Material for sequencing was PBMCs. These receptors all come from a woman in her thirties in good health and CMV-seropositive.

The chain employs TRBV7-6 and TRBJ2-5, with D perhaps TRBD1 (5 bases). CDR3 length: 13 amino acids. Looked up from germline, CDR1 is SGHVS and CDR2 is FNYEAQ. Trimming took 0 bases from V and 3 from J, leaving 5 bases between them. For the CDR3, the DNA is TGTGCCAGCAGCTTAGCGACAGAAGAGACCCAGTACTTC. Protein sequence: CASSLATEETQYF.

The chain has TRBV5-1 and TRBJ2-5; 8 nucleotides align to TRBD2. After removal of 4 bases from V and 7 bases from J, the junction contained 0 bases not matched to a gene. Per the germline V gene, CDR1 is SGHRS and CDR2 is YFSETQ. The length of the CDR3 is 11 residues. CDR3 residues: CASSAGGTQYF. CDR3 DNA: TGCGCCAGCAGCGCGGGGGGGACCCAGTACTTC.

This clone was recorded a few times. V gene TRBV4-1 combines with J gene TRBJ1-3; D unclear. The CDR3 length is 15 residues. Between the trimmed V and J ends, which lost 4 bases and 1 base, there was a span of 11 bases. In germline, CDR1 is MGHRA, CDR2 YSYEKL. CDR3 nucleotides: TGCGCCAGCAGCCTAAAAACAGCTTCTGGAAACACCATATATTTT. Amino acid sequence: CASSLKTASGNTIYF.